This T cell receptor beta chain was found in a study of T cell repertoires in cytomegalovirus infection. Study at large: Researchers turned to recently identified HLA-C-restricted CMV epitopes as well as well-studied HLA-B-restricted ones.

Broader study findings: Totalled public TCR beta family frequency picked out people who carried CMV plus the relevant HLA.

This clonotype was recorded a few times. Antigen unknown. Via MiXCR, TCRdb re-called the reads, giving one row per CDR3 protein. Here the sample spans hundreds of thousands of distinct CDR3 sequences, roughly 43% being singletons. This CDR3 has 14 amino acids. The germline gives CDR1 SEHNR, CDR2 FQNEAQ (reference sequence). Trimming left V 3 bases short and J 0 bases short, with 6 bases between. The specimen comprised cultured PBMCs, sampled from culture after CMV antigen stimulation. This TCR came from a human donor in good health (CMV status not recorded). Some clones in this sample may be carry-over from other donors' samples. The chain has TRBV7-9 and TRBJ1-3, with unresolved D. The CDR3 protein is CASSFRFSGNTIYF. The CDR3 coding sequence is TGTGCCAGCAGCTTCAGGTTCTCTGGAAACACCATATATTTT.